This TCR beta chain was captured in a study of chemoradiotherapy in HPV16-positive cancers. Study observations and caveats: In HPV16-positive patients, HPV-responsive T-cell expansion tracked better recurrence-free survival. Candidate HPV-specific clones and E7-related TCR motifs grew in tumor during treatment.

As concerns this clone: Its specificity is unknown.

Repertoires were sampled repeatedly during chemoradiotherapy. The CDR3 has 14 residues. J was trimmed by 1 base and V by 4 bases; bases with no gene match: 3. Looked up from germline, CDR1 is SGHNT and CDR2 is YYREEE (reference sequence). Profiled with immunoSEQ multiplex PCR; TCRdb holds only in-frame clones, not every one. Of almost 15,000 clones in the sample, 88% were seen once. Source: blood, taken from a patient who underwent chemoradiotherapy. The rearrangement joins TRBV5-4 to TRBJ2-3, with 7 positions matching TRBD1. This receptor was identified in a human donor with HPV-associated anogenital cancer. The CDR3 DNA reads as TGTGCCAGCAGCCTCGGGACAGGCACAGATACGCAGTATTTT. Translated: CASSLGTGTDTQYF.